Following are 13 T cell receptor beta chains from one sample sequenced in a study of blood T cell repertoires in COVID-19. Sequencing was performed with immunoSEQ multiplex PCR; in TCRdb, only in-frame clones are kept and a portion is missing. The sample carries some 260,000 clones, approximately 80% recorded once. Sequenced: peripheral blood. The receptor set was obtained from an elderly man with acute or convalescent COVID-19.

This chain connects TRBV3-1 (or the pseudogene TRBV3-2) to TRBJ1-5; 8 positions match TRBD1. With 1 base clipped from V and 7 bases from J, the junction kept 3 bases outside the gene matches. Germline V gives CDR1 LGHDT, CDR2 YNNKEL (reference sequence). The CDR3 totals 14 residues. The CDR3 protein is CASSQGQGSQPQHF. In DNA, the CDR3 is TGTGCCAGCAGCCAAGGACAGGGGAGCCAGCCCCAGCATTTT.

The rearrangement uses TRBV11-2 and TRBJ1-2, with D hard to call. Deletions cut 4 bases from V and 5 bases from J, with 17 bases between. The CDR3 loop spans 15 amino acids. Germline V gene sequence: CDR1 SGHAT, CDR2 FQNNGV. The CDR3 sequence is CASSSLRRVTYGYTF. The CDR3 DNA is TGTGCCAGCAGCTCTCTTCGAAGAGTAACTTATGGCTACACCTTC.

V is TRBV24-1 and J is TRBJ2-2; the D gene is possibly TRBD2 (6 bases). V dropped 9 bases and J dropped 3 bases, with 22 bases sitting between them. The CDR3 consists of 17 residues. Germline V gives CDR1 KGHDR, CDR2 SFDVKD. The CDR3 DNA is TGTGCCACCGGCGGCGGAAGGGGCAGGGAGGACACCGGGGAGCTGTTTTTT. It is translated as CATGGGRGREDTGELFF.

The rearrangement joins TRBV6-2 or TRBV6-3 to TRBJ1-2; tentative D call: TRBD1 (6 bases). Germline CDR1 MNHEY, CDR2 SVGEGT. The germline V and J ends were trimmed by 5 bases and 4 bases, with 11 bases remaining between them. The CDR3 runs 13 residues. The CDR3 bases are TGTGCCAGCAGTAAAGGGGGTATCTATGGCTACACCTTC. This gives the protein CASSKGGIYGYTF.

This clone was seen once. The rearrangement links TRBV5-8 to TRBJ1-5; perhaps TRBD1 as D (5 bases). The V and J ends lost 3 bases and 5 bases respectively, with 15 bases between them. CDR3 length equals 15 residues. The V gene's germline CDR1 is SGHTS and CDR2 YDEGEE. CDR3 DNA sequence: TGTGCCAGCAGCTCAGGGTTGTTTTTGGATCAGCCCCAGCATTTT. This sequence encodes CASSSGLFLDQPQHF.

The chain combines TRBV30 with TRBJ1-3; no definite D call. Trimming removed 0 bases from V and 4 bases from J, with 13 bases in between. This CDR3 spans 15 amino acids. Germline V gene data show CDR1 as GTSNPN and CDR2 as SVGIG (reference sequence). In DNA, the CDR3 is TGTGCCTGGAGTGTACGGCCGGGCGGGGGAAACACCATATATTTT. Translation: CAWSVRPGGGNTIYF.

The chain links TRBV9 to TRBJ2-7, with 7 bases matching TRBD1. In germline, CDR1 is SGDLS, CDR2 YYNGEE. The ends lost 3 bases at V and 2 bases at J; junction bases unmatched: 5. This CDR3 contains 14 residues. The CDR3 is CASSGGTAPYEQYF. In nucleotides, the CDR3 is TGTGCCAGCAGCGGGGGGACAGCGCCCTACGAGCAGTACTTC.

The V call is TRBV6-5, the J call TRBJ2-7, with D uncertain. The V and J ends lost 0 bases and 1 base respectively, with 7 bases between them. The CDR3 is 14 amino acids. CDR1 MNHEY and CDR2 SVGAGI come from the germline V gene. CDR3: CASSYSRSSYEQYF. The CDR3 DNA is TGTGCCAGCAGTTACTCCCGGAGTTCCTACGAGCAGTACTTC.

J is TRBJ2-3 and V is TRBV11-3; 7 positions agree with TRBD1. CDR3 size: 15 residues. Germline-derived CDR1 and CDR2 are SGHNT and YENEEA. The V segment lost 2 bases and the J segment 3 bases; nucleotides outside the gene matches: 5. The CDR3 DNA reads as TGTGCCAGCAGCTTATACAGGGGTGGTACAGATACGCAGTATTTT. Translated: CASSLYRGGTDTQYF.

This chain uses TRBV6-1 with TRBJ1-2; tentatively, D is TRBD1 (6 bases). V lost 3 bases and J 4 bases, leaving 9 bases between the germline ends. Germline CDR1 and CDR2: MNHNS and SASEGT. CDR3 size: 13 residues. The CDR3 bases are TGTGCCAGCAGTGATACAGGGCTCTATGGCTACACCTTC. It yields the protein CASSDTGLYGYTF.

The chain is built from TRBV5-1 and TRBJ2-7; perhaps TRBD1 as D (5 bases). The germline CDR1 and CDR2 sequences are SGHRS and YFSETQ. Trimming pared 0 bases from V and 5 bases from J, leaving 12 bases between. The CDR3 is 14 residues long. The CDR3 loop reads CASSLDVRVNEQYF. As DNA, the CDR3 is TGCGCCAGCAGCTTGGACGTCAGGGTGAACGAGCAGTACTTC.

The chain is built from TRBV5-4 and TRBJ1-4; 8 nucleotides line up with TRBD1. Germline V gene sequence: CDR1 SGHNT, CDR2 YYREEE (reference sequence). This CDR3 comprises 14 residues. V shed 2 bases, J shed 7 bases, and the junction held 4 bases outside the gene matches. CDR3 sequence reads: CASSLQGGGEKLFF. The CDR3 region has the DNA TGTGCCAGCAGCTTACAGGGGGGGGGTGAAAAACTGTTTTTT.

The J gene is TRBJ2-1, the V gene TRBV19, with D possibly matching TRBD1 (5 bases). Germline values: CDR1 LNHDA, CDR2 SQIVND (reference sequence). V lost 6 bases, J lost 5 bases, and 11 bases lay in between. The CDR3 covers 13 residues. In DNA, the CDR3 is TGTGCCAGTAGCCGACAGATTAACAATGAGCAGTTCTTC. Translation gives CASSRQINNEQFF.